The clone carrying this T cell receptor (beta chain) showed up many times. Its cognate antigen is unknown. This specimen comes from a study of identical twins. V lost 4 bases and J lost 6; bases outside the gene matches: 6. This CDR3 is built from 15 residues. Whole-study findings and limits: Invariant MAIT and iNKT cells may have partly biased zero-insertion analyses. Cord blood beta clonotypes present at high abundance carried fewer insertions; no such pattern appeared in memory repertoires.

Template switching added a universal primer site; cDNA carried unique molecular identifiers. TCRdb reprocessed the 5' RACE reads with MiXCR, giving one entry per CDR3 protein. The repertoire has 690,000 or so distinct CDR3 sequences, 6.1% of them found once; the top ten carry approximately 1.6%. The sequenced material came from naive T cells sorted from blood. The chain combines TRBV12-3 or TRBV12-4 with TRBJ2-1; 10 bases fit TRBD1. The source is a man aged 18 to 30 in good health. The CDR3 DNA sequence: TGTGCCAGCAGTTCCGGGACAGGGGCTGGCAATGAGCAGTTCTTC. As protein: CASSSGTGAGNEQFF.